A selection of T cell receptor beta chains follows, all from one sample in a study of T-cell memory formation after mild COVID-19. Each CDR3 protein is one row after TCRdb ran MiXCR on the 5' RACE reads. Of roughly 130,000 distinct CDR3 sequences listed, about 6.5% are singletons. Sequencing was done on a sample of PBMCs or a T cell subset sorted from them (not recorded which). The source of these receptors is an adult woman who had mild COVID-19 (a few samples of this study predate the infection). Cell type and time point are not known. Both conserved end residues are part of each CDR3. D genes are given only for firm matches. Only some rows state a clone size, as once, few, many or a class for expanded clones.

NA TRBJ1-1 NA TRBV20-1 CSSAINTEAFF TGCAGTTCCGCTATCAACACTGAGGCTTTCTTT
many TRBJ1-5 NA TRBV5-1 CASSLIGGNQPQHF TGCGCCAGCAGCTTGATAGGGGGCAATCAGCCCCAGCATTTT
NA TRBJ1-6 NA TRBV5-1 CASSLGAGLNSPLHF TGCGCCAGCAGCTTGGGGGCAGGGTTAAATTCACCCCTCCACTTT
many TRBJ2-6 NA TRBV2 CASRRLDSGANVLTF TGTGCCAGCAGGAGACTTGACTCTGGGGCCAACGTCCTGACTTTC
NA TRBJ1-2 NA TRBV3-1 CASSQRPRTPAYGYTF TGTGCCAGCAGCCAACGCCCTCGGACCCCGGCCTATGGCTACACCTTC
many TRBJ2-3 NA TRBV20-1 CSARDRVISTDTQYF TGCAGTGCTAGAGACAGGGTGATTAGCACAGATACGCAGTATTTT
NA TRBJ2-4 NA TRBV12-3/TRBV12-4 CASSSTQGRANIQYF TGTGCCAGCAGTTCCACGCAAGGGCGCGCGAACATTCAGTACTTC
few TRBJ2-3 NA TRBV6-5 CASSYRGGTDTQYF TGTGCCAGCAGTTACCGTGGGGGGACAGATACGCAGTATTTT
few TRBJ1-2 NA TRBV5-1 CASSLTGLRYGYTF TGCGCCAGCAGCTTGACAGGGTTGCGCTATGGCTACACCTTC
many TRBJ2-5 TRBD2 TRBV12-3/TRBV12-4 CASSILAEETQYF TGTGCCAGCAGCATACTAGCGGAAGAGACCCAGTACTTC